This passage covers 21 T cell receptor beta chains from one sample sequenced in a study of metastatic and nonmetastatic thyroid tumors. No treatment had been given to any patient before thyroid surgery. TCRdb re-analyzed the PCR reads using MiXCR. This sample yields 91,000 or so clones, of which roughly an eighth are seen a single time; around 11% belongs to the top ten. The sample taken for sequencing was blood. The receptors originated from a female donor with papillary thyroid cancer or a benign thyroid nodule (not recorded which). Some clones in this sample may be carry-over from other donors' samples.

This clone was seen ten or more times. Just one base apart from a much larger clone, this may be a read error. Different DNA sequences within this sample yield the same CDR3. V gene TRBV19 combines with J gene TRBJ1-2, with D possibly being TRBD1 (5 bases). From germline, CDR1 is LNHDA and CDR2 SQIVND (reference sequence). The CDR3 runs 13 residues. The V and J ends lost 10 bases and 6 bases respectively, with 18 bases between them. In DNA, the CDR3 is TGTGCCACCAGCAGGGAAGGGTGGGATGGCTACACCTTC. It codes for CATSREGWDGYTF. Using reference TRBV19 and TRBJ1-2 for the parts outside the CDR3, the full variable domain is DGGITQSPKYLFRKEGQNVTLSCEQNLNHDAMYWYRQDPGQGLRLIYYSQIVNDFQKGDIAEGYSVSREKKESFPLTVTSAQKNPTAFYLCATSREGWDGYTFGSGTRLTVV.

There are many counts of this clone. The chain joins TRBV9 to TRBJ2-2; TRBD2 aligns across 7 bases. Germline CDR1 SGDLS, CDR2 YYNGEE. J was trimmed by 5 bases and V by 5 bases; bases with no gene match: 15. The CDR3 is made up of 17 amino acids. CDR3 sequence reads: CASRKGRGGRDTGELFF. Here the CDR3 DNA reads TGTGCCAGCAGAAAGGGACGGGGCGGGAGAGATACCGGGGAGCTGTTTTTT.

This clone was seen repeatedly, ten times or more. The V and J genes are TRBV6-1 and TRBJ2-1; the match to TRBD2 covers 11 bases. The junction had 8 bases not matched to a gene; V was cut back by 2 bases and J by 5 bases. The CDR3 consists of 17 residues. Germline V lookup: CDR1 MNHNS, CDR2 SASEGT. CDR3 nucleotide sequence: TGTGCCAGCAGTGAAATGCTCCGACTAGCGGGGAACAATGAGCAGTTCTTC. This translates into CASSEMLRLAGNNEQFF.

This clone was detected many times. The V and J genes are TRBV10-3 and TRBJ2-7; tentative D call: TRBD2 (7 bases). The V and J ends lost 4 bases and 2 bases respectively, with 15 bases between them. CDR1 ENHRY and CDR2 SYGVKD come from the germline V gene. This CDR3 spans 15 amino acids. In nucleotides, the CDR3 is TGTGCCATCAGTGGGGGGCTAGCGGAAACCTACGAGCAGTACTTC. Translating it yields CAISGGLAETYEQYF.

The genes are TRBV6-5 and TRBJ1-1; the D is unclear. Germline CDR1 reads MNHEY; CDR2 reads SVGAGI. The CDR3 is 14 residues long. The V gene lost 4 bases and the J gene lost 0 bases, with 9 bases spanning the gap. The CDR3 protein is CASSSRRLNTEAFF. CDR3 nucleotide sequence: TGTGCCAGCAGTTCCCGCCGGTTGAACACTGAAGCTTTCTTT.

This clone was detected many times. The chain employs TRBV5-1 and TRBJ2-7, with TRBD1 matching 7 bases. The CDR3 contains 12 residues. Trimming took 5 bases from V and 2 from J; bases not matched to a gene: 1. CDR1 and CDR2 from the germline V gene are SGHRS and YFSETQ. This chain's CDR3 is CASSGTAYEQYF. In DNA, the CDR3 is TGCGCCAGCAGTGGGACAGCCTACGAGCAGTACTTC.

This clone came up many times. J is TRBJ1-6 and V is TRBV27; 7 positions agree with TRBD1. The germline V gene encodes CDR1 MNHEY and CDR2 SMNVEV (reference sequence). The V segment lost 5 bases and the J segment 6 bases; nucleotides outside the gene matches: 7. The CDR3 length is 15 residues. DNA of the CDR3: TGTGCCAGCAGTCGCAGGGGGGGCAGTAATTCACCCCTCCACTTT. This encodes CASSRRGGSNSPLHF.

This clone was detected ten times or more. This chain connects TRBV4-2 to TRBJ2-7, with D unclear. The V end lost 0 bases, the J end lost 0 bases, and 9 bases lay between the germline ends. Germline V gene data show CDR1 as LGHNA and CDR2 as YNFKEQ. CDR3 length: 15 residues. The CDR3 DNA follows: TGTGCCAGCAGCCAAGAGACCGGACCCTCCTACGAGCAGTACTTC. Amino acids: CASSQETGPSYEQYF.

This clone occurred many times. The V call is TRBV5-1, the J call TRBJ2-7, with D hard to call. The germline V and J ends were trimmed by 7 bases and 3 bases, with 14 bases remaining between them. This CDR3 region has 13 residues. Germline V gives CDR1 SGHRS, CDR2 YFSETQ. CDR3 nucleotides: TGCGCCAGCTCCTTGAGGTGGGACTACGAGCAGTACTTC. Protein: CASSLRWDYEQYF. Complete variable domain (other parts from reference TRBV5-1 and TRBJ2-7): KAGVTQTPRYLIKTRGQQVTLSCSPISGHRSVSWYQQTPGQGLQFLFEYFSETQRNKGNFPGRFSGRQFSNSRSEMNVSTLELGDSALYLCASSLRWDYEQYFGPGTRLTVT.

This clone showed up many times. This CDR3 is CASREREQGPGGYTF. CDR3 sequence (DNA): TGTGCCAGCAGGGAAAGAGAACAGGGGCCCGGGGGCTACACCTTC. The chain couples TRBV2 to TRBJ1-2, with 7 nucleotides matching TRBD1. The CDR3 is made up of 15 amino acids. Germline CDR1 is SNHLY and CDR2 is FYNNEI. V lost 6 bases and J lost 8; bases outside the gene matches: 15.

This clone was observed many times. The chain uses TRBV20-1 and TRBJ2-3, with D possibly being TRBD1 or TRBD2 (6 bases each). V lost 1 base to trimming and J lost 4 bases, with 9 bases between them. This CDR3 contains 13 residues. Germline V gene data show CDR1 as DFQATT and CDR2 as SNEGSKA (reference sequence). CDR3 DNA: TGCAGTGCTAGAGCTGGGGGGCCAGATACGCAGTATTTT. It codes for CSARAGGPDTQYF.

The rearrangement joins TRBV20-1 to TRBJ1-2, with 7 bases that match TRBD1. The CDR3 sequence is 14 residues long. The J segment lost 4 bases and the V segment lost 3 bases, leaving 8 bases of the junction unmatched. Germline values: CDR1 DFQATT, CDR2 SNEGSKA (reference sequence). In DNA form, the CDR3 reads TGCAGTGCTAGTGATCCCCGGGACAGCTATGGCTACACCTTC. This sequence encodes CSASDPRDSYGYTF.

This clone was seen repeatedly, ten times or more. The rearrangement uses TRBV6-5 and TRBJ2-7; 11 nucleotides agree with TRBD1. Trimming cost V 2 bases and J 3 bases; bases outside gene matches: 15. This CDR3 region has 19 residues. The germline V gene encodes CDR1 MNHEY and CDR2 SVGAGI. The CDR3 bases are TGTGCCAGCAGTTACCCAAGAGGACAGGGGGCAACTTCCAACTACGAGCAGTACTTC. Protein: CASSYPRGQGATSNYEQYF.

This clone has only a few counts. Since a much larger clone is just one base distant, this may be a read error. The sample contains more than one DNA sequence encoding this CDR3. This chain links TRBV10-3 with TRBJ2-1; D not resolved. There are 13 residues in the CDR3. From germline, CDR1 is ENHRY and CDR2 SYGVKD. Trimming left V 4 bases short and J 4 bases short, with 8 bases between. The CDR3 DNA reads as TGTGCCATCAGTGGAGGCTCATACAATGAGCAGTTCTTC. Translated, it gives CAISGGSYNEQFF.

This clone was detected many times. The chain joins TRBV20-1 to TRBJ1-1; D gene ambiguous. Germline values: CDR1 DFQATT, CDR2 SNEGSKA (reference sequence). This CDR3 spans 15 amino acids. The V and J ends lost 1 base and 0 bases respectively, with 12 bases between them. In nucleotides, the CDR3 is TGCAGTGCTAGAGGTGGTTCTTTTCTGAACACTGAAGCTTTCTTT. Amino acid sequence: CSARGGSFLNTEAFF.

The sample holds many counts of this clone. Other DNA sequences in this sample translate to the same CDR3. The chain employs TRBV2 and TRBJ2-1; TRBD2 agrees at 13 bases. Per germline, CDR1 SNHLY and CDR2 FYNNEI. This CDR3 is built from 15 residues. Germline trimming cut 6 bases from V and 4 bases from J; bases unmatched to any gene: 3. CDR3: CASRRTSGGYNEQFF. Written as DNA, the CDR3 is TGTGCCAGCAGAAGGACTAGCGGGGGTTACAATGAGCAGTTCTTC.

The sample holds many counts of this clone. V gene TRBV7-2 combines with J gene TRBJ1-2; no clear D. Germline CDR1 SGHTA, CDR2 FQGNSA. This CDR3 comprises 14 residues. V dropped 2 bases and J dropped 0 bases, with 7 bases sitting between them. CDR3 sequence reads: CASSLTETNYGYTF. DNA for the CDR3: TGTGCCAGCAGCTTAACAGAGACTAACTATGGCTACACCTTC.

This clone has ten or more counts. This chain connects TRBV20-1 to TRBJ2-1; D is possibly TRBD1 or TRBD2 (5 bases each). CDR1 and CDR2 from the germline V gene are DFQATT and SNEGSKA (reference sequence). The CDR3 covers 17 residues. V lost 1 base and J lost 0, with 16 bases in between. The CDR3 sequence is CSARVPPGRGSYNEQFF. Written as DNA, the CDR3 is TGCAGTGCTAGAGTTCCCCCGGGGCGTGGCTCCTACAATGAGCAGTTCTTC.

Points on this clone: A single base separates this from a much larger clone, so it may be a read error. The sample contains more than one DNA sequence encoding this CDR3. The rearrangement joins TRBV29-1 to TRBJ2-1, with D unresolved. Germline lookup yields CDR1 SQVTM and CDR2 ANQGSEA. CDR3 length equals 13 residues. The V end was cut by 7 bases, the J end by 7 bases, with 17 bases between. The DNA for the CDR3 is TGCAGCGCGACAAAACTCCTTGGTAATGAGCAGTTCTTC. Its translation is CSATKLLGNEQFF.

The sample holds many counts of this clone. V is TRBV9 and J is TRBJ1-2, with D uncertain. Germline CDR1 is SGDLS and CDR2 is YYNGEE. This CDR3 comprises 12 residues. Trimming cost V 3 bases and J 9 bases, with 12 bases left between them. This CDR3 reads CASSASQIRYTF. The CDR3 nucleotides read TGTGCCAGCAGCGCCTCCCAGATTCGCTACACCTTC.

This clone has at least ten counts. The CDR3 loop is CASSGGSSYNEQFF. The CDR3 bases are TGTGCCAGCAGTGGGGGGAGCTCCTACAATGAGCAGTTCTTC. The chain has TRBV6-2 or TRBV6-3 and TRBJ2-1, with D tentatively TRBD2 (6 bases). Germline CDR1 is MNHEY and CDR2 is SVGEGT. V lost 5 bases and J lost 0, with 8 bases in between. This CDR3 has 14 residues.